This T cell receptor beta chain appears in the sequencing data of a study of immune cell composition in non-small cell lung cancer. Study-level points and caveats: Dominant in vivo tumour-associated clones were not shown to share tumour-reactive sequences. Clones >0.5% enriched in tumour were rarer in adenocarcinoma (about 33%) than squamous (about 80%).

As concerns this clone: Its antigen is undetermined.

DNA was extracted from unsorted cell suspensions stored frozen. TCRdb's copy holds only in-frame clones and misses some; the assay was immunoSEQ multiplex PCR. This sample has around 6,600 clones, with around 75% found just once. This sequence originates from a human donor with non-small cell lung cancer. Sequencing input: lung tumor tissue.

The CDR3 DNA is TGTGCCAGCAGCATCCAGGGGGGAGGCGGCTACAATGAGCAGTTCTTC. Its protein product is CASSIQGGGGYNEQFF. V usage is TRBV11-3 and J usage is TRBJ2-1, with TRBD1 as a possible D gene (7 bases). V lost 5 bases and J lost 3, with 17 bases in between. The CDR3 runs to 16 residues. The germline V gene has CDR1 SGHNT and CDR2 YENEEA.